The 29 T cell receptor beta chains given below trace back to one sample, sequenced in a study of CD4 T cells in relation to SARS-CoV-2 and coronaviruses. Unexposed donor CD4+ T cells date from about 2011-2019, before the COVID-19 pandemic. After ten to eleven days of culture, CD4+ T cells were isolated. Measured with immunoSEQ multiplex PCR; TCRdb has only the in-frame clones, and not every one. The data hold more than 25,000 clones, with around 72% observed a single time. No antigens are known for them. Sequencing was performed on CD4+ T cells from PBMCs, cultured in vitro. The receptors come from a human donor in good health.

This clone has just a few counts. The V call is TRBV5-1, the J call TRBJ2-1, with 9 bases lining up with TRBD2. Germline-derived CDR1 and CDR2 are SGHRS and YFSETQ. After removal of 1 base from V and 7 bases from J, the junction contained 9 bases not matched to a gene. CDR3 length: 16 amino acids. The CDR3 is CASSLRASGDGNEQFF. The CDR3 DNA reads TGCGCCAGCAGCTTGAGGGCTAGCGGGGATGGTAATGAGCAGTTCTTC.

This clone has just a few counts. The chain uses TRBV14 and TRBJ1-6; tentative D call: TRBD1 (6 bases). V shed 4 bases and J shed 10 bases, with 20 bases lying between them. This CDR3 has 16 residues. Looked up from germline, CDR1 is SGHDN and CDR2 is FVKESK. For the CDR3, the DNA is TGTGCCAGCAGCCGACTACTCGGACAGAAGGTCTCACCCCTCCACTTT. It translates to CASSRLLGQKVSPLHF.

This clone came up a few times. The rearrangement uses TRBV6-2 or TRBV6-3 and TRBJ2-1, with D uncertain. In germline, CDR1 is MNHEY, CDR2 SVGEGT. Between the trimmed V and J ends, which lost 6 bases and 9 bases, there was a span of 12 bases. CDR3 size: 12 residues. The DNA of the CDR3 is TGTGCCAGCAGCCTCGCCTACGGTGAGCAGTTCTTC. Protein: CASSLAYGEQFF.

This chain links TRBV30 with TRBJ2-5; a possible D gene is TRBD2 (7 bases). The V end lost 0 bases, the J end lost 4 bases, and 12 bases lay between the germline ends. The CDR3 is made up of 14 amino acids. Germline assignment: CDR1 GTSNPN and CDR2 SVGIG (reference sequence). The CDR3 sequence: CAWSVGGAGETQYF. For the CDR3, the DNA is TGTGCCTGGAGTGTTGGGGGGGCTGGAGAGACCCAGTACTTC.

CDR3 DNA: TGTGCCAGCACCACAACCACTAGTTTTGAGCAGTTCTTC. Amino acids: CASTTTTSFEQFF. V usage is TRBV2 and J usage is TRBJ2-1; TRBD2 might be the D (5 bases). Germline lookup yields CDR1 SNHLY and CDR2 FYNNEI. The CDR3 extends over 13 amino acids. The V and J ends lost 7 bases and 9 bases respectively, with 16 bases between them.

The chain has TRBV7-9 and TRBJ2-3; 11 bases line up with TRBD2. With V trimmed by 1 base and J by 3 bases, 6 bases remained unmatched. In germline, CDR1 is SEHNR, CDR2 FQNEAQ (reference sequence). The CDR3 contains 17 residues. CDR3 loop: CASSLDLAGGMTDTQYF. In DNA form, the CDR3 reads TGTGCCAGCAGCTTAGATCTAGCGGGAGGTATGACAGATACGCAGTATTTT.

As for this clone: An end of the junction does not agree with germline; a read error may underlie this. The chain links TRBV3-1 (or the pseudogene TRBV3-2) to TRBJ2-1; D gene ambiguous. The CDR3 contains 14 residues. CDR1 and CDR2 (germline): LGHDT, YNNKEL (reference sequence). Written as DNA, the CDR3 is TGTGCCAGCAGCCTTCACACGTCCCTCGTCACGGCCATCTTC. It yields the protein CASSLHTSLVTAIF.

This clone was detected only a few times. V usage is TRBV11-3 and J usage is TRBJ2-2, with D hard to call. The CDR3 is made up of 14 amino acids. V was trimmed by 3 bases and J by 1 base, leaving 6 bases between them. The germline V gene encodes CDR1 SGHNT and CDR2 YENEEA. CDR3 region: CASSFAGNTGELFF. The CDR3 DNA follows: TGTGCCAGCAGCTTCGCAGGGAACACCGGGGAGCTGTTTTTT. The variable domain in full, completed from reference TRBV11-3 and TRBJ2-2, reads EAGVVQSPRYKIIEKKQPVAFWCNPISGHNTLYWYLQNLGQGPELLIRYENEEAVDDSQLPKDRFSAERLKGVDSTLKIQPAELGDSAVYLCASSFAGNTGELFFGEGSRLTVL.

The CDR3 coding sequence is TGTGCCAGCAGCTCGTACACTAGCGGGGCCACAGATACGCAGTATTTT. Its translation: CASSSYTSGATDTQYF. The chain couples TRBV7-2 to TRBJ2-3, with 10 bases fitting TRBD2. This CDR3 has 16 amino acids. V gave up 4 bases and J gave up 2 bases; unmatched junction bases: 6. Germline V gene sequence: CDR1 SGHTA, CDR2 FQGNSA. Combining the CDR3 with reference TRBV7-2 and TRBJ2-3 gives the whole variable domain GAGVSQSPSNKVTEKGKDVELRCDPISGHTALYWYRQSLGQGLEFLIYFQGNSAPDKSGLPSDRFSAERTGGSVSTLTIQRTQQEDSAVYLCASSSYTSGATDTQYFGPGTRLTVL.

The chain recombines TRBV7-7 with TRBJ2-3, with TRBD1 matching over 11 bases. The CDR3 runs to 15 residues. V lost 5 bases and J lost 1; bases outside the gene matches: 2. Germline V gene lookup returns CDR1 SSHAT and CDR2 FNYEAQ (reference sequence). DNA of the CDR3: TGTGCCAGCAGCACGGGACAGGGGGGCACAGATACGCAGTATTTT. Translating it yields CASSTGQGGTDTQYF.

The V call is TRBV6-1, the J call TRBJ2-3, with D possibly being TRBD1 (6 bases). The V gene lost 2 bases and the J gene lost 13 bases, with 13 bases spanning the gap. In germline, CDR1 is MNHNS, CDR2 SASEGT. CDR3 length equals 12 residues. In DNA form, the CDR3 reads TGTGCCAGCAGTGAAACAGGGTATCGTAAGTATTTT. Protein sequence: CASSETGYRKYF.

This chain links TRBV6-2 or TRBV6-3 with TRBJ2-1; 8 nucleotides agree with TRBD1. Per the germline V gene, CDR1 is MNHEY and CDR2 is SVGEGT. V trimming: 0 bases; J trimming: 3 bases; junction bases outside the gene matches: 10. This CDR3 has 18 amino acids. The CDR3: CASSYSPPGTGLYNEQFF. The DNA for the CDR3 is TGTGCCAGCAGTTACTCCCCCCCCGGGACAGGTCTCTACAATGAGCAGTTCTTC.

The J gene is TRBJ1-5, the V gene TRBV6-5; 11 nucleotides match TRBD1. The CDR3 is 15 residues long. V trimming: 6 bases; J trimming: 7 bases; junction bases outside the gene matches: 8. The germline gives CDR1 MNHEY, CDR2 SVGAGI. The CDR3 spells CASSSLGQGAQPQHF. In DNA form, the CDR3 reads TGTGCCAGCAGCTCACTAGGACAGGGGGCACAGCCCCAGCATTTT.

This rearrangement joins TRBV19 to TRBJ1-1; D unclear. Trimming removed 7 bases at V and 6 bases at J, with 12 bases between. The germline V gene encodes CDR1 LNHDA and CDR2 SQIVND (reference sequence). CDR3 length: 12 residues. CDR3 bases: TGTGCCAGTAAGACGAGGCGGGCTGAAGCTTTCTTT. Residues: CASKTRRAEAFF.

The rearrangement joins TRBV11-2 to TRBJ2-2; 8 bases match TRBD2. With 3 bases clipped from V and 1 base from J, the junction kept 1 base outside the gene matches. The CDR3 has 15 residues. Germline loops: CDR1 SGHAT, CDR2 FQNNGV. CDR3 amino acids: CASSFGGGNTGELFF. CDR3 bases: TGTGCCAGCAGCTTCGGGGGGGGGAACACCGGGGAGCTGTTTTTT.

The CDR3 loop is CASSYGTLEGYTEAFF. In nucleotides, the CDR3 is TGTGCCAGCAGTTACGGCACCCTAGAGGGGTATACTGAAGCTTTCTTT. The chain combines TRBV6-5 with TRBJ1-1; D may be TRBD1 (5 bases). The V end lost 2 bases, the J end lost 5 bases, and 18 bases lay between the germline ends. This CDR3 has 16 amino acids. Germline V gene lookup returns CDR1 MNHEY and CDR2 SVGAGI.

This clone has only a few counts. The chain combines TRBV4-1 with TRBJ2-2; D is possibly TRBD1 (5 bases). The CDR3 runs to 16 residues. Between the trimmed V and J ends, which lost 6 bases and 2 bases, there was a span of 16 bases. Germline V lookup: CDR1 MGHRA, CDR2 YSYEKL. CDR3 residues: CASRHLYRSNTGELFF. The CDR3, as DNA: TGCGCCAGCAGACACCTTTACAGGAGCAACACCGGGGAGCTGTTTTTT.

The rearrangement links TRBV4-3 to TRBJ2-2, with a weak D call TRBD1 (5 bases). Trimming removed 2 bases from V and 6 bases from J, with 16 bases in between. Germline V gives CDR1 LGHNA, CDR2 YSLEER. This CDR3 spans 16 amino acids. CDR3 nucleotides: TGCGCCAGCAGCCAATTCTATGGCAGGGTGGCCGGGGAGCTGTTTTTT. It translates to CASSQFYGRVAGELFF.

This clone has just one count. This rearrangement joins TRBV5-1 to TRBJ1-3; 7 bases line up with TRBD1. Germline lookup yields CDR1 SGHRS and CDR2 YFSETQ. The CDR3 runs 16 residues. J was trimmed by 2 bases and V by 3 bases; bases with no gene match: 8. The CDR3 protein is CASSSSLQGTGNTIYF. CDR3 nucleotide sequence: TGCGCCAGCAGCTCTTCCTTACAGGGGACTGGAAACACCATATATTTT.

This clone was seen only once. As DNA, the CDR3 is TGTGCCAGCAGCCTTCTAGGCGGGTCCTACGAGCAGTACTTC. This sequence encodes CASSLLGGSYEQYF. The rearrangement uses TRBV11-2 and TRBJ2-7; tentatively, D is TRBD2 (5 bases). Trimming stripped 5 bases from V and 1 base from J, with 12 bases between. The CDR3 length is 14 residues. Germline assignment: CDR1 SGHAT and CDR2 FQNNGV.

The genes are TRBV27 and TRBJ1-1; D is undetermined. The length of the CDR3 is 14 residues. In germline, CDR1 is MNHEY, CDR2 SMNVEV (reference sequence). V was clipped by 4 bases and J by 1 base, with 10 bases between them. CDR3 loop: CASSSWRGNTEAFF. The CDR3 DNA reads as TGTGCCAGCAGTTCTTGGCGGGGGAACACTGAAGCTTTCTTT.

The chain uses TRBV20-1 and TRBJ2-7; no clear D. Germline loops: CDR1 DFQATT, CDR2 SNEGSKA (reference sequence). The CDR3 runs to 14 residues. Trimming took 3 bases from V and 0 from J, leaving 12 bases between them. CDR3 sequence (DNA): TGCAGTGCTAGTAGGACGGATAGCTCCTACGAGCAGTACTTC. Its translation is CSASRTDSSYEQYF.

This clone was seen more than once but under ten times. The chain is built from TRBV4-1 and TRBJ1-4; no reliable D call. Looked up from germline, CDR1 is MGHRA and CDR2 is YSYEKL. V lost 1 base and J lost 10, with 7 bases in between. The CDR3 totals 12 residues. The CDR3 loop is CASSQALGKLFF. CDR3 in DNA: TGCGCCAGCAGCCAAGCACTCGGAAAACTGTTTTTT.

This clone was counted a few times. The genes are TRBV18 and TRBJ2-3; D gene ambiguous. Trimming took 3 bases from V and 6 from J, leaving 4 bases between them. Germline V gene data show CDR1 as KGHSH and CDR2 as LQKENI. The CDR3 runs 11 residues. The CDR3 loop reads CASSPSDTQYF. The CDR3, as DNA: TGTGCCAGCTCACCGTCCGATACGCAGTATTTT.

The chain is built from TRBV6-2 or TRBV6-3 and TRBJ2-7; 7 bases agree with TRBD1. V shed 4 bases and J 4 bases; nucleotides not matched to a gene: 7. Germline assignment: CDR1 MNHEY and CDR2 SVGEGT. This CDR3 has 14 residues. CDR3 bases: TGTGCCAGCAGTTCGGCAGGGGGAATTTACGAGCAGTACTTC. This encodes CASSSAGGIYEQYF.

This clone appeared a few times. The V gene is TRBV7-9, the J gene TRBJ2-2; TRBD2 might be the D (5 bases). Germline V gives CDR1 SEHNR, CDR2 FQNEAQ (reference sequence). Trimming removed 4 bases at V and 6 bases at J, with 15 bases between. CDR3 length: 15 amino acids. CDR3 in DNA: TGTGCCAGCAGCTCGGTCGGGGTCCACGCCGGGGAGCTGTTTTTT. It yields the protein CASSSVGVHAGELFF.

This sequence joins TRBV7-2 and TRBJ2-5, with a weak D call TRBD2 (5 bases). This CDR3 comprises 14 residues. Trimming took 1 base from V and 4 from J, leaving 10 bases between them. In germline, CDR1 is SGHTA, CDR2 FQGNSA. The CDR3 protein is CASSLELGPETQYF. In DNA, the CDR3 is TGTGCCAGCAGCTTAGAACTAGGACCAGAGACCCAGTACTTC.

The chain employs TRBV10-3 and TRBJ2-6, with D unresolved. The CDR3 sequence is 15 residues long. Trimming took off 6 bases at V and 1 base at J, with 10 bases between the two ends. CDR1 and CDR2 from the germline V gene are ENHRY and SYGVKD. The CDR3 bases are TGTGCCATCAGGGCCGAGAGGTCTGGGGCCAACGTCCTGACTTTC. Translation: CAIRAERSGANVLTF.

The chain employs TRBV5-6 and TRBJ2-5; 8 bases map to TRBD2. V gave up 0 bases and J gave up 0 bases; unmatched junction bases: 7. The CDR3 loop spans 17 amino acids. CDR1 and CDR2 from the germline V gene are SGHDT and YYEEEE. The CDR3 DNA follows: TGTGCCAGCAGCTTGGATACAAGCGGGGGATACCAAGAGACCCAGTACTTC. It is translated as CASSLDTSGGYQETQYF.